Presented here are 4 T cell receptor beta chains from one specimen sequenced in a study of T-cell memory formation after mild COVID-19. TCRdb analysed the 5' RACE reads with MiXCR anew, one entry per CDR3 protein. The table lists some 300,000 distinct CDR3 sequences, 20% to 25% of them singletons. Sequencing was carried out using PBMCs or a T cell subset sorted from them (not recorded which). Receptor source: a man younger than 30 who had mild COVID-19 (a few samples of this study predate the infection). Cell type and time point are not known.

The CDR3 bases are TGTGCCAGCAGCTTAAGCAGGGAGAACATTCAGTACTTC. Amino acid sequence: CASSLSRENIQYF. The chain combines TRBV11-2 with TRBJ2-4, with D tentatively TRBD1 or TRBD2 (5 bases each). Trimming cost V 2 bases and J 7 bases, with 9 bases left between them. CDR3 size: 13 residues. Germline V gene data show CDR1 as SGHAT and CDR2 as FQNNGV.

This clonotype has only a few counts. The chain carries TRBV27 and TRBJ2-7; D gene ambiguous. V gave up 5 bases and J gave up 6 bases, with 17 bases separating them. The CDR3 is 14 residues long. Germline CDR1 reads MNHEY; CDR2 reads SMNVEV (reference sequence). CDR3 sequence reads: CASSRAGAFTEQYF. In nucleotides, the CDR3 is TGTGCCAGCAGTAGAGCAGGTGCCTTTACCGAGCAGTACTTC.

This clonotype was found a few times. This chain joins TRBV5-1 and TRBJ1-1, with D perhaps matching TRBD1 (5 bases). The V gene's germline CDR1 is SGHRS and CDR2 YFSETQ. Trimming took off 4 bases at V and 1 base at J, with 14 bases between the two ends. CDR3 length equals 15 residues. As DNA, the CDR3 is TGCGCCAGCAGCGAGCTTCTGGGGCCGAACACTGAAGCTTTCTTT. This translates into CASSELLGPNTEAFF.

The chain uses TRBV7-9 and TRBJ1-1; no clear D. The germline gives CDR1 SEHNR, CDR2 FQNEAQ (reference sequence). The CDR3 spans 14 residues. The germline V and J ends were trimmed by 6 bases and 0 bases, with 11 bases remaining between them. DNA of the CDR3: TGTGCCAGCAGAAAAGGACTTATGAACACTGAAGCTTTCTTT. Translating gives CASRKGLMNTEAFF.